The 6 T cell receptor beta chains given below trace back to one sample, sequenced in a study of control samples from healthy donors and cancer patients (dated by TCRdb to between 2020 and 2021). Receptor amplification or capture employed the immunoSEQ multiplex PCR assay. TCRdb holds this immuneACCESS table with in-frame rearrangements only. Some clones are missing; in checked studies, unresolved V genes explain under half, and the rest has no known cause. The sample table lists fewer than 150,000 clones, approximately 89% of them with a count of one. 8.5% to 10% of the sample rests with the top ten. Material: blood. The receptors come from a man aged 18 to 30 in good health.

The chain uses TRBV6-5 and TRBJ2-3; D is undetermined. CDR3 length equals 14 residues. CDR1 MNHEY and CDR2 SVGAGI come from the germline V gene. Trimming removed 0 bases at V and 5 bases at J, with 9 bases between. Written as DNA, the CDR3 is TGTGCCAGCAGTTACTCGATTAAGTTAGATACGCAGTATTTT. Translation: CASSYSIKLDTQYF.

Here the CDR3 reads CASSVVHRTAGANVLTF. CDR3 in DNA: TGTGCCAGCAGCGTAGTTCACAGGACGGCAGGGGCCAACGTCCTGACTTTC. The rearrangement uses TRBV9 and TRBJ2-6, with D perhaps matching TRBD1 (5 bases). Trimming cost V 0 bases and J 4 bases, with 14 bases left between them. Germline V gene data show CDR1 as SGDLS and CDR2 as YYNGEE. This CDR3 has 17 amino acids. The variable domain in full, with the rest retrieved from reference TRBV9 and TRBJ2-6, is DSGVTQTPKHLITATGQRVTLRCSPRSGDLSVYWYQQSLDQGLQFLIQYYNGEERAKGNILERFSAQQFPDLHSELNLSSLELGDSALYFCASSVVHRTAGANVLTFGAGSRLTVL.

V usage is TRBV13 and J usage is TRBJ2-1; D unclear. The V end lost 1 base, the J end lost 0 bases, and 7 bases lay between the germline ends. The CDR3 totals 15 residues. Germline CDR1 and CDR2: PRHDT and FYEKMQ (reference sequence). CDR3 nucleotide sequence: TGTGCCAGCAGCTTAGACCTGAGCTCCTACAATGAGCAGTTCTTC. It encodes CASSLDLSSYNEQFF.

The V and J genes are TRBV20-1 and TRBJ2-7; TRBD1 matches at 8 bases. With V trimmed by 3 bases and J by 7 bases, 2 bases remained unmatched. Germline CDR1 and CDR2: DFQATT and SNEGSKA (reference sequence). This CDR3 has 11 residues. CDR3 DNA sequence: TGCAGTGCTAGGGACAGGGTTGAGCAGTACTTC. Translated, it gives CSARDRVEQYF.

This clone appeared once. The chain employs TRBV7-4 and TRBJ1-3, with unresolved D. Trimming cost V 3 bases and J 4 bases, with 13 bases left between them. CDR1 is SGHVT and CDR2 is SQSDAQ in the germline V gene. CDR3 length equals 15 residues. The CDR3 nucleotides are TGTGCCAGCAGCTTCCTCAGGCTTGGAGGAAACACCATATATTTT. It codes for CASSFLRLGGNTIYF.

The V and J genes are TRBV10-3 and TRBJ2-5; D is unclear. Trimming left V 2 bases short and J 1 base short, with 14 bases between. From germline, CDR1 is ENHRY and CDR2 SYGVKD. The CDR3 is made up of 16 amino acids. The CDR3 spells CAISEPGQKVQETQYF. Here the CDR3 DNA reads TGTGCCATCAGTGAGCCGGGTCAGAAAGTCCAAGAGACCCAGTACTTC.